A single sample is the source of the 23 T cell receptor beta chains below, sequenced in a study of spatial heterogeneity in lung cancer (dated by TCRdb to about 2019). The receptor library was made with 5' RACE. Sequencing instrument: NextSeq 500. Clones were called with MiXCR by TCRdb after fastp trimmed the public reads at Q25, and only in-frame beta chains were retained. Rows merge per CDR3 protein into single entries with the most common DNA and genes. Recorded for this sample are tens of thousands of distinct CDR3 sequences; about 8% of them occurred a single time. The top ten constitute under 8% of the sample. The time point label corresponds to: sample taken at primary tumor resection. The material was PBMCs, obtained at surgery. All receptors come from a male donor with early-stage non-small cell lung cancer.

This clonotype has at least ten counts. J is TRBJ1-1 and V is TRBV20-1; 11 bases match TRBD1. Trimming cost V 1 base and J 1 base; bases outside gene matches: 5. From germline, CDR1 is DFQATT and CDR2 SNEGSKA (reference sequence). This CDR3 spans 16 amino acids. CDR3 nucleotides: TGCAGTGCTAGAGTTTGGGGACAGGGGGAGAACACTGAAGCTTTCTTT. Translation gives CSARVWGQGENTEAFF.

The table lists this clonotype with many counts. V gene TRBV2 combines with J gene TRBJ1-5; 9 nucleotides align to TRBD1. CDR1 SNHLY and CDR2 FYNNEI come from the germline V gene. The CDR3 has 17 residues. Germline trimming cut 6 bases from V and 5 bases from J; bases unmatched to any gene: 14. CDR3 DNA: TGTGCCAGCAGCCATTACCGGGACAGGGCCCCCGATCAGCCCCAGCATTTT. Its translation: CASSHYRDRAPDQPQHF.

There are many counts of this clonotype. The chain has TRBV11-2 and TRBJ1-5, with D perhaps matching TRBD1 (5 bases). The CDR3 is made up of 14 amino acids. V was clipped by 3 bases and J by 6 bases, with 12 bases between them. Germline V gene data show CDR1 as SGHAT and CDR2 as FQNNGV. DNA for the CDR3: TGTGCCAGCAGCTTGGGGGGTTCTGGTCAGCCCCAGCATTTT. Residues: CASSLGGSGQPQHF.

This clonotype showed up many times. The chain employs TRBV7-2 and TRBJ1-2, with a weak D call TRBD1 (5 bases). This CDR3 has 14 residues. CDR1 and CDR2 (germline): SGHTA, FQGNSA. V was clipped by 5 bases and J by 5 bases, with 15 bases between them. The CDR3 loop reads CASSPLREGYGYTF. The CDR3 DNA reads TGTGCCAGCAGCCCCCTTCGAGAGGGGTATGGCTACACCTTC.

This clonotype was detected ten times or more. The chain uses TRBV7-3 and TRBJ2-7; the D gene is possibly TRBD1 (6 bases). Germline assignment: CDR1 SGHTA and CDR2 FQGTGA. Trimming stripped 5 bases from V and 6 bases from J, with 17 bases between. The CDR3 contains 14 residues. This chain's CDR3 is CASSEGPNRAEQYF. In DNA form, the CDR3 reads TGTGCCAGCAGCGAGGGTCCCAACAGGGCCGAGCAGTACTTC.

This clonotype came up many times. This chain links TRBV15 with TRBJ2-7; D is uncertain. Germline-derived CDR1 and CDR2 are LNHNV and YYDKDF (reference sequence). The V gene lost 1 base and the J gene lost 5 bases, with 3 bases spanning the gap. CDR3 length: 11 residues. The CDR3 spells CATSRGDEQYF. The CDR3 DNA sequence: TGTGCCACCAGCAGAGGAGACGAGCAGTACTTC.

This clonotype was counted only a few times. The rearrangement uses TRBV7-8 and TRBJ1-1; D is unresolved. Trimming shortened V by 5 bases and J by 7 bases, and 11 bases separated the two germline ends. This CDR3 region has 12 residues. From germline, CDR1 is SGHVS and CDR2 FQNEAQ. CDR3 sequence reads: CASSHTKVEAFF. In DNA, the CDR3 is TGTGCCAGCAGCCATACGAAGGTTGAAGCTTTCTTT.

This clonotype has ten or more counts. The chain recombines TRBV10-3 with TRBJ2-2; D unclear. Germline-derived CDR1 and CDR2 are ENHRY and SYGVKD. V was trimmed by 4 bases and J by 4 bases, leaving 19 bases between them. The CDR3 runs 17 residues. In nucleotides, the CDR3 is TGTGCCATCAGTGTAATGGAGCTACCCGTGGGCACCGGGGAGCTGTTTTTT. This translates into CAISVMELPVGTGELFF.

This clonotype was counted a single time. This sequence may be a read error, since a much larger clone differs from it by one base. The CDR3 carries no conserved terminal phenylalanine or tryptophan, so it likely arises from a read error. The V and J genes are TRBV28 and TRBJ1-1, with 7 bases lining up with TRBD1. J lost 3 bases, V lost 7 bases, and 5 bases had no gene match. This CDR3 spans 13 amino acids. The germline CDR1 and CDR2 sequences are MDHEN and SYDVKM. Here the CDR3 reads CASIRQGDTEAFS. The DNA for the CDR3 is TGTGCCAGCATCAGGCAGGGGGACACTGAAGCTTTCTCT.

This clonotype was observed many times. The chain recombines TRBV6-5 with TRBJ1-2; D ambiguous. Trimming cost V 5 bases and J 2 bases, with 9 bases left between them. This CDR3 is built from 13 residues. Germline V gene lookup returns CDR1 MNHEY and CDR2 SVGAGI. For the CDR3, the DNA is TGTGCCAGCAGTCGTGACGGAAACTATGGCTACACCTTC. Translated: CASSRDGNYGYTF.

This clonotype showed up many times. The genes are TRBV4-1 and TRBJ2-5; tentative D call: TRBD2 (6 bases). Germline CDR1 reads MGHRA; CDR2 reads YSYEKL. The CDR3 covers 15 residues. V was trimmed by 1 base and J by 5 bases, leaving 14 bases between them. CDR3 sequence (DNA): TGCGCCAGCAGCCAAGGTAATAGCGGCGGCGAGACCCAGTACTTC. Amino acids: CASSQGNSGGETQYF.

This clonotype has just a few counts. The J gene is TRBJ1-1, the V gene TRBV20-1; 7 bases are shared with TRBD1. In germline, CDR1 is DFQATT, CDR2 SNEGSKA (reference sequence). The V segment lost 4 bases and the J segment 5 bases; nucleotides outside the gene matches: 7. The CDR3 covers 13 residues. The CDR3 DNA reads as TGCAGTGCTAAGCAGGGGGAAAGGACTGAAGCTTTCTTT. It translates to CSAKQGERTEAFF.

The chain has TRBV7-9 and TRBJ1-5; possibly TRBD1 for D (5 bases). This CDR3 spans 14 amino acids. Germline loops: CDR1 SEHNR, CDR2 FQNEAQ (reference sequence). V gave up 3 bases and J gave up 1 base, with 7 bases separating them. The CDR3 nucleotides are TGTGCCAGCAGCTTCGGACAAAGCAATCAGCCCCAGCATTTT. Encoded protein: CASSFGQSNQPQHF.

This clonotype has more than one count but fewer than ten. The chain employs TRBV18 and TRBJ1-5; D is undetermined. Germline assignment: CDR1 KGHSH and CDR2 LQKENI. The length of the CDR3 is 15 residues. The ends were cut back, 3 bases at V and 2 bases at J, with 11 bases in the middle. In nucleotides, the CDR3 is TGTGCCAGCTCACCGTCTAGTCTGCGCAATCAGCCCCAGCATTTT. It translates to CASSPSSLRNQPQHF. The full variable domain, rest sourced from reference TRBV18 and TRBJ1-5, is NAGVMQNPRHLVRRRGQEARLRCSPMKGHSHVYWYRQLPEEGLKFMVYLQKENIIDESGMPKERFSAEFPKEGPSILRIQQVVRGDSAAYFCASSPSSLRNQPQHFGDGTRLSIL.

A few counts support this clonotype. The CDR3 region is CASRWQWEASETQYF. The CDR3 DNA reads as TGCGCCAGCAGATGGCAGTGGGAGGCGTCGGAGACCCAGTACTTC. The chain recombines TRBV5-1 with TRBJ2-5, with a possible D match to TRBD2 (6 bases). V was trimmed by 5 bases and J by 5 bases, leaving 19 bases between them. This CDR3 spans 15 amino acids. CDR1 SGHRS and CDR2 YFSETQ come from the germline V gene.

At least ten counts were recorded for this clonotype. The genes are TRBV6-2 or TRBV6-3 and TRBJ1-5; D ambiguous. CDR3 length: 15 residues. Germline lookup yields CDR1 MNHEY and CDR2 SVGEGT. V lost 6 bases to trimming and J lost 0 bases, with 12 bases between them. The CDR3 DNA follows: TGTGCCAGCAGCGGATATGGCGTTAGCAATCAGCCCCAGCATTTT. Encoded protein: CASSGYGVSNQPQHF.

A few counts support this clonotype. This chain joins TRBV12-3 or TRBV12-4 and TRBJ1-1; the D is unclear. Trimming shortened V by 2 bases and J by 3 bases, and 10 bases separated the two germline ends. This CDR3 has 14 amino acids. The CDR3 DNA is TGTGCCAGCAGTTTACAGATTGGGCACACTGAAGCTTTCTTT. It encodes CASSLQIGHTEAFF.

Notes on this clonotype: One end of the junction varies from germline; a read error may be responsible. The rearrangement joins TRBV12-5 to TRBJ1-1; D unresolved. Germline V gives CDR1 LGHNT, CDR2 FRNRAP. This CDR3 region has 11 residues. The CDR3 region is CASGPGGEAFF. CDR3 nucleotide sequence: TGTGCTAGTGGACCAGGTGGGGAAGCTTTTTTT.

A few counts support this clonotype. This chain uses TRBV11-1 with TRBJ2-5; D is unclear. V shed 1 base and J shed 2 bases, with 11 bases lying between them. There are 15 residues in the CDR3. CDR1 and CDR2 from the germline V gene are SGHAT and FQDESV (reference sequence). In nucleotides, the CDR3 is TGTGCCAGCAGCTTAGGAGAAACCTCTCAAGAGACCCAGTACTTC. Amino acid sequence: CASSLGETSQETQYF.

This clonotype was observed many times. The chain couples TRBV12-3 or TRBV12-4 to TRBJ2-1; D not certain. The V end was cut by 5 bases, the J end by 2 bases, with 10 bases between. CDR3 length equals 14 residues. This chain's CDR3 is CASSPRSTYNEQFF. The CDR3, as DNA: TGTGCCAGCAGTCCGCGGAGTACCTACAATGAGCAGTTCTTC.

This clonotype appeared many times. The J gene is TRBJ2-5, the V gene TRBV6-2 or TRBV6-3; no firm D call. CDR1 is MNHEY and CDR2 is SVGEGT in the germline V gene. V lost 5 bases and J lost 1, with 5 bases in between. CDR3 size: 12 residues. The CDR3 spells CASSPSQETQYF. CDR3 DNA: TGTGCCAGCAGTCCCAGCCAAGAGACCCAGTACTTC.

This clonotype was detected many times. J is TRBJ2-6 and V is TRBV27; D is uncertain. V gave up 0 bases and J gave up 2 bases, with 8 bases separating them. CDR3 size: 16 residues. Germline assignment: CDR1 MNHEY and CDR2 SMNVEV (reference sequence). The CDR3 coding sequence is TGTGCCAGCAGTTTATCGGGCAGCCCTGGGGCCAACGTCCTGACTTTC. Translated, it gives CASSLSGSPGANVLTF.

This clonotype has more than one count but fewer than ten. This chain joins TRBV7-6 and TRBJ2-7; D may be TRBD1 or TRBD2 (6 bases each). Germline CDR1 reads SGHVS; CDR2 reads FNYEAQ. V was shortened by 5 bases and J by 3 bases, with 17 bases between the two germline ends. This CDR3 is built from 15 residues. CDR3: CASSGRAGGNYEQYF. The CDR3 coding sequence is TGTGCCAGCAGCGGACGGGCCGGGGGCAACTACGAGCAGTACTTC. Based on the CDR3 plus reference TRBV7-6 and TRBJ2-7, the full variable domain is GAGVSQSPRYKVTKRGQDVALRCDPISGHVSLYWYRQALGQGPEFLTYFNYEAQQDKSGLPNDRFSAERPEGSISTLTIQRTEQRDSAMYRCASSGRAGGNYEQYFGPGTRLTVT.